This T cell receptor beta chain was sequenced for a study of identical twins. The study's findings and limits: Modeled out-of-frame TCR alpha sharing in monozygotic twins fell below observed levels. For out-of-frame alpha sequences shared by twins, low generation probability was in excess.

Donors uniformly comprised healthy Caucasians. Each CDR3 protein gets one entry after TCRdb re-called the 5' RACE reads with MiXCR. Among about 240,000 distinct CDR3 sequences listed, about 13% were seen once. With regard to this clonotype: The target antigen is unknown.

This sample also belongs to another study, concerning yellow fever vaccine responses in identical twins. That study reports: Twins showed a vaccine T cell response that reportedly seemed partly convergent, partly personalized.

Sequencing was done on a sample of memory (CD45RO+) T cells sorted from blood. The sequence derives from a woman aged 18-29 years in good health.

CDR3 sequence: CASSYSFSGSADTQYF. The CDR3 region has the DNA TGTGCCAGCAGTTACTCGTTTAGCGGGAGTGCAGATACGCAGTATTTT. The chain couples TRBV6-2 or TRBV6-3 to TRBJ2-3; 9 bases map to TRBD2. Germline-derived CDR1 and CDR2 are MNHEY and SVGEGT. This CDR3 has 16 amino acids. Losses at the gene ends were 0 bases for V and 4 bases for J; bases not matched to a gene: 5.